This T cell receptor beta chain appears in the sequencing data of a study of CD8 T cells in ankylosing spondylitis. This clonotype was seen more than once but under ten times. The antigen is undetermined. Study results and limitations: Characteristic of ankylosing spondylitis blood, it appeared, was a TCR beta motif comprising about eight highly homologous variants. Disease-associated clonotypes exhibited CD8+ identity and were relatively infrequent in peripheral blood.

Per germline, CDR1 SGHRS and CDR2 YFSETQ. CDR3 length: 17 residues. Germline trimming cut 1 base from V and 4 bases from J; bases unmatched to any gene: 10. TCRdb reanalysed the 5' RACE reads using MiXCR and keeps one entry per CDR3 protein. The table lists 350,000 or so distinct CDR3 sequences, under 8.5% of them singletons. Specimen: blood, either unsorted or a sorted T cell fraction (not recorded which). The source is a male donor with ankylosing spondylitis. The chain employs TRBV5-1 and TRBJ2-5, with 10 bases lining up with TRBD1. The CDR3 DNA reads as TGCGCCAGCAGCTTGCCGACAGGGGGCGGAATTAGAGAGACCCAGTACTTC. Translation gives CASSLPTGGGIRETQYF. The entire variable domain, with the rest obtained from reference TRBV5-1 and TRBJ2-5, is as follows: KAGVTQTPRYLIKTRGQQVTLSCSPISGHRSVSWYQQTPGQGLQFLFEYFSETQRNKGNFPGRFSGRQFSNSRSEMNVSTLELGDSALYLCASSLPTGGGIRETQYFGPGTRLLVL.